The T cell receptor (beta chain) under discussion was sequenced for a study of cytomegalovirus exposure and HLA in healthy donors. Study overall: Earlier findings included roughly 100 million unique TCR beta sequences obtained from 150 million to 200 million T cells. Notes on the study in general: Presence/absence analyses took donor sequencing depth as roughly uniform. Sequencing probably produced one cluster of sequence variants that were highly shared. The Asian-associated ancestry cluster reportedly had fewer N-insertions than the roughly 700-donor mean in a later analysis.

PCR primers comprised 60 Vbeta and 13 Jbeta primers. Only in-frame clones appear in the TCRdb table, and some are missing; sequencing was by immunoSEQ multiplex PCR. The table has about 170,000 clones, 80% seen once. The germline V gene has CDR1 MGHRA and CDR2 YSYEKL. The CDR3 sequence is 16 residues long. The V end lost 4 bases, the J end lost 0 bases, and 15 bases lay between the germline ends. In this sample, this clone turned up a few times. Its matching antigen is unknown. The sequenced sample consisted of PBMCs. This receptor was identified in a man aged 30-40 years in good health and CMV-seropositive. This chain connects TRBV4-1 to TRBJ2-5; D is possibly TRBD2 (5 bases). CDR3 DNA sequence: TGCGCCAGCAGCCCCCGCCCGATGCGGGACCAAGAGACCCAGTACTTC. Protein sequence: CASSPRPMRDQETQYF.